This T cell receptor beta chain was sequenced for a study of cytomegalovirus exposure and HLA in healthy donors (dated by TCRdb to about 2017). At the level of the whole study: In an earlier analysis of around 540 of the donors, 276 Gb of sequence data and some 100 million unique TCR beta sequences from 180 million or so T cells were reported. Roughly 300 gigabases of sequencing data and approximately 93 million unique TCR sequences were included in an early release covering roughly 600 HLA-typed donors. Among the roughly 430 genotyped donors, approximately 82% belonged to the genetic ancestry cluster associated with self-reported Caucasian donors. The study aimed to test whether cataloging public T cell receptors could reveal signatures of past pathogen exposure. Using immunosequencing, the study profiled T cell repertoires from about 650 subjects and related those repertoires to cytomegalovirus serostatus. Besides the first cohort of 550 to 750 subjects, a separate validation cohort made up of over 100 different subjects was used. To predict cytomegalovirus infection status, the study brought together high-throughput TCR immunosequencing, statistical association of individual TCRs with disease status, and machine learning. To study patterns of TCR occurrence, a later analysis re-analyzed previously published TCR beta repertoires from 666 donors and added high-resolution HLA genotyping. In the later analysis, no new phenotypic data were used to find candidate immune exposures; instead, reliance was placed on TCR beta sequences and their occurrence across donors. To decide whether each TCR beta V gene segment behaved as functional or pseudogenic, an earlier analysis of some 570 of the donors relied on high-throughput TCR beta sequencing. Donor age, sex, ethnicity and CMV serostatus were compiled alongside the repertoire data. Genome-wide SNP genotypes for about 60% of the 666 donors were used in a later genetic analysis, which treated that subset as a discovery cohort. Every repertoire in the discovery cohort had been generated on one and the same sequencing platform. HLA typing included class I and class II loci at four-digit resolution. Typing coverage differed by locus: A, B, C, DRB1 and DQB1 were typed in roughly 620-640 donors, DQA1 in approximately 520, DPA1 in nearly 610, and DPB1 in 472. Roughly 5 DR-DQ haplotypes were treated as single units for association and clustering because of strong linkage in the cohort. Among about 360 genotyped donors of the cohort, an average of around 240,000 unique TCR beta nucleotide sequences were sequenced per donor, roughly 18% of them non-productive.

With respect to this clone: This clone's antigen is unknown. At one of its ends the junction is not consistent with the germline gene, which may arise from a read error.

The full study reports these points: Compared with the roughly 720-donor mean, donors in an Asian-associated ancestry cluster had fewer N-insertions in productive TCRs, according to a later genetic analysis. CMV serostatus was the only immune exposure information available for the cohort. Roughly uniform sequencing depth across donors was assumed in presence/absence analyses, although this assumption may not hold. Correlated functional status among segregating V segments might reflect linkage disequilibrium, but an unknown experimental factor could not be ruled out. A further reported finding was that TCR beta sequences accurately predicted the HLA-A and HLA-B alleles for most subjects in the first cohort. An earlier analysis of approximately 500 of the donors showed that most TCR beta V segments appeared in productive rearrangements either about 90% or about 30% of the time, which broadly matched IMGT annotations. A later analysis found that most CMV-associated TCR beta chains appeared HLA-restricted, with HLA associations seemingly driven largely by CMV exposure. In a later analysis, several top co-occurrence clusters were reported to appear linked to parvovirus B19, influenza, CMV and Epstein-Barr virus. A total of some 180 TCR beta chains were listed by the study as associated with cytomegalovirus. A later analysis associated approximately 17,000 TCR beta sequences with specific HLA alleles at a false discovery rate of 0.05. In vitro tests confirmed that three of the cytomegalovirus-associated TCR beta chains recognize cytomegalovirus antigens. Only TCR beta chains were sequenced in this cohort, and the absence of alpha or paired-chain data limited detectable features. While some public TCRs were present in many individuals, most TCR sequences turned up only very rarely across donors. The authors suggested that the approach could potentially be extended to other disease states and immunological phenotypes. Strong co-occurrence of HLA alleles, especially DR and DQ, made assigning TCR associations to individual alleles difficult. Because counts were too low, about 15 rarely observed V segments, including chromosome 9 orphons, were left out of the earlier analysis of a few hundred of the donors. Because HLA typing was unavailable for some donors at each locus, only the typed subset was used in association tests. In both the original and validation cohorts, the classifier was reported to diagnose cytomegalovirus status with high specificity and sensitivity. An association between a missense DCLRE1C variant and V-gene and J-gene trimming of TCR beta chains was found in a later genetic analysis and replicated in an independent cohort. In a later analysis, HLA-associated TCR beta chains were found to be more clonally expanded and to have lower generation probabilities than equally common non-associated chains. In a later analysis, the rate of TCR association differed among HLA loci, with DRB1 alleles having the most associated TCRs and HLA-C alleles having the fewest. The sequencing pipeline was judged likely to have produced a cluster of highly shared sequence variants as a technical artifact.

The cohort was made up of 666 healthy bone marrow donors. At the time of sampling, all cohort members were nominally healthy, though unrecorded immune exposures were likely present. The donor tested CMV seropositive, placing the donor among the 289 seropositive members of the cohort. A peripheral blood sample was provided by each donor, and peripheral blood mononuclear cells were used for TCR beta sequencing. The Qiagen DNeasy Blood Extraction Kit was used to extract genomic DNA from the blood cell samples. The library was made by the immunoSEQ multiplex PCR assay. For the multiplex PCR, a mixture combining 60 forward primers for TCR Vbeta segments and 13 reverse primers for TCR Jbeta segments was used. The CDR3 region of rearranged TCR beta genes was amplified from genomic DNA with a multiplex PCR assay. The Illumina HiSeq System was used to sequence the amplified TCR beta libraries as 87-base-pair reads. The original pipeline was this. Across the 500 to 850 repertoires, a later analysis counted approximately 75 million unique TCR beta chains, 9.5 million to 12 million of which were shared by at least two donors. Raw reads were error-corrected and collapsed into unique sequences by a nearest-neighbor algorithm in which closely related sequences were merged to remove PCR and sequencing errors. Alignment of CDR3 sequences to IMGT reference sequences was used to assign V, D and J gene segments. For a sequence to be retained, at least a six-nucleotide match to both a V gene segment and a J gene segment was required. A rearrangement was called productive if the CDR3 had no stop codons and remained in frame with V and J, and every other rearrangement was called non-productive. Following IMGT convention, CDR3 was defined as the stretch from the second conserved V-encoded cysteine up to the conserved J-encoded phenylalanine. The earlier analysis of fewer than 700 of the donors excluded sequences that lacked an unambiguous match to a single V gene segment. In an earlier analysis of several hundred of the donors, V segments were called functional above 56.7% productive rearrangements and were called segregating when the between-donor standard deviation exceeded 5%. A statistical classification framework was developed to diagnose cytomegalovirus status using the catalog of TCR beta chain sequences. In a later analysis, TCR nucleotide sequences were compared against IMGT/GENE-DB human TR gene sequences so that V and J genes could be assigned. A later analysis assigned CDR3 sequences and most-parsimonious VDJ recombination scenarios with the TCRdist pipeline. In a later analysis, each TCR beta chain was defined by its CDR3 amino acid sequence together with its V-gene family, and reads without a unique V-gene family were excluded. To address suspected cross-contamination and a sequencing artifact, a later analysis removed approximately 590 highly shared, low-generation-probability nucleotide sequences. A later analysis calculated a clonal expansion index for each public chain from normalized within-repertoire ranks of inferred template counts. In a later analysis, generation probabilities were computed using a VDJ recombination model fitted to out-of-frame rearrangements, and the results were checked against IGoR. A later analysis scored TCR-TCR, TCR-HLA and TCR-CMV co-occurrence with hypergeometric tests, applying a repertoire-size bias correction to TCR pairs. A later analysis estimated false discovery rates by permuting HLA or CMV assignments 20 times. A later analysis grouped co-occurring TCRs with DBSCAN, adding TCRdist sequence similarity when clustering within HLA-allele-positive subsets. Repertoires with fewer than 30,000 or more than 120,000 public chains were left out of co-occurrence clustering, as were a handful of repertoires with anomalous nucleotide sharing. The table was pulled from immuneACCESS by TCRdb, which kept in-frame rearrangements only. Such tables lose some clones; where checked, under half of the loss comes from unresolved V genes, and the rest has no known cause. That table is the source of V, J and clone size, and D and trimming were worked out from the DNA. A total of about 210,000 clones appear in this sample, roughly 80% of them only once. Approximately 0.4% of the sample belongs to the ten largest clones.

Sequencing input: PBMCs. The TCR originated in a male donor in good health and CMV-seropositive.

In nucleotide form, the sequence is TGTGCTAGCAGCTCCTATACGGGGGAAGAGACCCAGTACTTC. This yields the protein CASSSYTGEETQYF. This chain is built from TRBV7-7 and TRBJ2-5, and the D gene may be TRBD2, 6 bases matching. CDR1 SSHAT and CDR2 FNYEAQ are derived from the germline V gene (reference sequence). There are 14 amino acids in the CDR3, from cysteine to phenylalanine inclusive. The entry retains the CDR3 DNA only, 42 bases that are in frame from base 1. The CDR3 plus the reference TRBV7-7 and TRBJ2-5 genes for the other parts give the full variable domain: GAGVSQSPRYKVTKRGQDVTLRCDPISSHATLYWYQQALGQGPEFLTYFNYEAQPDKSGLPSDRFSAERPEGSISTLTIQRTEQRDSAMYRCASSSYTGEETQYFGPGTRLLVL.